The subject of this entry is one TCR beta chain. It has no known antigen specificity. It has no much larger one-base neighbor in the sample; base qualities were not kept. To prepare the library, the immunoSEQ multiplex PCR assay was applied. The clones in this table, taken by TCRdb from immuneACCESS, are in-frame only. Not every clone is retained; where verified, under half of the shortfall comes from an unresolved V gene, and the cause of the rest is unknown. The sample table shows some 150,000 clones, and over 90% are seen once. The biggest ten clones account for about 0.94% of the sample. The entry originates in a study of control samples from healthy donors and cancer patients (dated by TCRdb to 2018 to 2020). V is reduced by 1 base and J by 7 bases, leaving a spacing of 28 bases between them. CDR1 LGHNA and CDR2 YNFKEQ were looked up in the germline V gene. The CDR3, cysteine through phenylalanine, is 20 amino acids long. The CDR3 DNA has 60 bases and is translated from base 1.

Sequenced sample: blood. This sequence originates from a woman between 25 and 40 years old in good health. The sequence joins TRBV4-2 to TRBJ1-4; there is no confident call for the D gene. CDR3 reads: CASSQAVPGSLSPGGEKLFF. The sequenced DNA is TGTGCCAGCAGCCAAGCGGTCCCGGGATCCCTTTCCCCTGGAGGTGAAAAACTGTTTTTT.